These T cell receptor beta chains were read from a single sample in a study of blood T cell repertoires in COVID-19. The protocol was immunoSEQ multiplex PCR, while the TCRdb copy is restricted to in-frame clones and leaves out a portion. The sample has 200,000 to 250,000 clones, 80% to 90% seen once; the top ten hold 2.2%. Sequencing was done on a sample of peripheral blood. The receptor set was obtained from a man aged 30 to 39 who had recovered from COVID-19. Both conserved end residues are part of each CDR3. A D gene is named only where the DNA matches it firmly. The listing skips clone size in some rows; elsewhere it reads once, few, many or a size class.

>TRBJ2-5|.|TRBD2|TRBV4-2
CATSQNWLAGGGGQETQYF
TGTGCCACCAGCCAAAATTGGTTAGCGGGGGGCGGGGGGCAAGAGACCCAGTACTTC
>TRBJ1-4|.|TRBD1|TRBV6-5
CASSSAGTGEEKLFF
TGTGCCAGCAGTTCTGCCGGGACAGGGGAGGAAAAACTGTTTTTT
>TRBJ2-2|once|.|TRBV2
CASSSRVRTGELFF
TGTGCCAGCAGCAGCAGGGTTCGGACCGGGGAGCTGTTTTTT
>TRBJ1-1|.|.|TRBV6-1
CASRSYRNTEAFF
TGTGCCAGCCGTTCTTACAGGAACACTGAAGCTTTCTTT
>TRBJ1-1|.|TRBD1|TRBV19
CASSPRTGVEAFF
TGTGCCAGTAGTCCTAGGACAGGGGTAGAGGCTTTCTTT
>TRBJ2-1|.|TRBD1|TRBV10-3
CAISQDRGDEQFF
TGTGCCATCAGCCAGGACAGGGGTGATGAGCAGTTCTTC
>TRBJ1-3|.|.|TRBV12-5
CASGLVTGGTPGNTIYF
TGTGCTAGTGGTTTGGTTACGGGGGGGACCCCTGGAAACACCATATATTTT
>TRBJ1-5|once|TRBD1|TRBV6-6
CASSISGGGQPQHF
TGTGCCAGCAGTATCTCAGGGGGCGGTCAGCCCCAGCATTTT
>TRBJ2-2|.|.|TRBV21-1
CASSRRGPSNTGELFF
TGTGCCAGCAGCAGGCGGGGACCGTCGAACACCGGGGAGCTGTTTTTT
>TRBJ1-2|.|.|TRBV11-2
CASSSILGGGYTF
TGTGCCAGCAGCTCCATCCTCGGTGGTGGCTACACCTTC
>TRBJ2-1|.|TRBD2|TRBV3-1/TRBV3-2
CASSQEASGGDNEQFF
TGTGCCAGCAGCCAAGAGGCTAGCGGGGGAGACAATGAGCAGTTCTTC
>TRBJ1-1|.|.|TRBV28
CASSFRGLNTEAFF
TGTGCCAGCAGTTTCAGGGGTTTGAACACTGAAGCTTTCTTT
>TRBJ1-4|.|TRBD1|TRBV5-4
CASSLGIQGARREKLFF
TGTGCCAGCAGTCTGGGAATACAGGGGGCCAGAAGGGAAAAACTGTTTTTT
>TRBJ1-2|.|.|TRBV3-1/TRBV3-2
CASSQDTGLRGYTF
TGTGCCAGCAGCCAAGATACGGGACTTCGGGGCTACACCTTC
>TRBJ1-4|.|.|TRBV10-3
CAISEPVNEKLFF
TGTGCCATCAGTGAGCCGGTAAATGAAAAACTGTTTTTT
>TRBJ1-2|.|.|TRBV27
CASSADRFPLYGYTF
TGTGCCAGCAGTGCGGACAGATTCCCACTCTATGGCTACACCTTC
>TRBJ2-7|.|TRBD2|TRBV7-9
CASSLVIRTSGGYEQYF
TGTGCCAGCAGCTTAGTTATCCGGACTAGCGGGGGTTACGAGCAGTACTTC
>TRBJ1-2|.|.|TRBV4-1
CASSQVGLTSWGYTF
TGCGCCAGCAGCCAAGTCGGCCTGACATCTTGGGGCTACACCTTC
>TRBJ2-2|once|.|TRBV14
CASSLGPGELFF
TGTGCCAGCAGCCTTGGGCCCGGGGAGCTGTTTTTT
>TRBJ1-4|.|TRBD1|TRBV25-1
CASSPRQGKGNEKLFF
TGTGCCAGCAGTCCACGACAGGGGAAAGGAAACGAAAAACTGTTTTTT
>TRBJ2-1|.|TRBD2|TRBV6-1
CASSEISGVLNEQFF
TGTGCCAGCAGTGAAATTAGCGGGGTTCTCAATGAGCAGTTCTTC
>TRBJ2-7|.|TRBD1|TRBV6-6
CAVSSGTASYEQYF
TGTGCCGTGTCTTCCGGGACAGCTTCCTACGAGCAGTACTTC
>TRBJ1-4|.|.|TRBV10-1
CASTQQGLGEKLFF
TGCGCCAGCACCCAACAGGGTTTGGGCGAAAAACTGTTTTTT
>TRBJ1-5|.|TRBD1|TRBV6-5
CASSWQGGNQPQHF
TGTGCCAGCAGTTGGCAGGGGGGCAATCAGCCCCAGCATTTT
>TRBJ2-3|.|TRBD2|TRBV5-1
CASSLVSTGGATDTQYF
TGCGCCAGCAGCTTGGTATCTACCGGGGGGGCTACAGATACGCAGTATTTT
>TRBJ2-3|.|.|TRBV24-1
CATSDSFSGTQYF
TGTGCCACCAGTGATTCCTTTAGCGGAACGCAGTATTTT
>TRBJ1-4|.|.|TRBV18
CASSPARRDSGEKLFF
TGTGCCAGCTCACCGGCTCGACGGGACTCAGGCGAAAAACTGTTTTTT
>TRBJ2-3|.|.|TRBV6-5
CASSYSNAGGTDTQYF
TGTGCCAGCAGTTACTCGAACGCAGGGGGCACAGATACGCAGTATTTT
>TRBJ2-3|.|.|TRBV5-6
CASSRGVTSTDTQYF
TGTGCCAGCAGCCGAGGAGTTACAAGCACAGATACGCAGTATTTT
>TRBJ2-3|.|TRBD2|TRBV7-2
CASSFGLEISTDTQYF
TGTGCCAGCAGCTTTGGACTAGAAATCTCCACAGATACGCAGTATTTT
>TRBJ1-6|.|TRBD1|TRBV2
CASSAGTENNSPLHF
TGTGCCAGCAGTGCCGGGACAGAGAATAATTCACCCCTCCACTTT
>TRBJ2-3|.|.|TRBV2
CASSFNTDTQYF
TGTGCCAGCAGTTTTAACACAGATACGCAGTATTTT
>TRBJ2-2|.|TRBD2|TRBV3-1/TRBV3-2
CASSQDSGGNTGELFF
TGTGCCAGCAGCCAAGACAGCGGGGGTAACACCGGGGAGCTGTTTTTT
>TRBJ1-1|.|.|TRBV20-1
CSATPLGGAFF
TGCAGTGCTACCCCTCTGGGCGGGGCTTTCTTT
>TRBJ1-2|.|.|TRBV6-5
CASSPSRQAGYTF
TGTGCCAGCAGCCCCAGCAGACAGGCTGGCTACACCTTC
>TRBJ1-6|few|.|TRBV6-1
CASSEASGARNSPLHF
TGTGCCAGCAGTGAAGCGAGCGGGGCGCGTAATTCACCCCTCCACTTT
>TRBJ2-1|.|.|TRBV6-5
CASSLGGASYNEQFF
TGTGCCAGCAGCCTGGGGGGGGCCTCCTACAATGAGCAGTTCTTC
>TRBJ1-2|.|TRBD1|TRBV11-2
CASSSQLRPGGGYTF
TGTGCCAGCAGCTCCCAGCTCCGCCCAGGGGGCGGCTACACCTTC
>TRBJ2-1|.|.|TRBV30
CAWEGGAVVGEQFF
TGTGCCTGGGAGGGGGGGGCAGTGGTCGGTGAGCAGTTCTTC
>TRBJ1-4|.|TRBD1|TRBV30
CAWSVRGGGTVNEKLFF
TGTGCCTGGAGTGTACGGGGGGGAGGGACAGTTAATGAAAAACTGTTTTTT
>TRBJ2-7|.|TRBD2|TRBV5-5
CASTLWAGGVYEQYF
TGTGCCAGCACCCTTTGGGCGGGGGGTGTTTACGAGCAGTACTTC
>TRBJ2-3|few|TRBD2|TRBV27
CASSLSGLARGTDTQYF
TGTGCCAGCAGTTTATCAGGACTAGCACGGGGCACAGATACGCAGTATTTT
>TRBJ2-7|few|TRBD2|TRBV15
CATSREGGEDEQYF
TGTGCCACCAGCAGAGAGGGAGGGGAGGACGAGCAGTACTTC
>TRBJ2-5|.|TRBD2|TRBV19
CASSWGPRGLAQETQYF
TGTGCCAGTAGTTGGGGTCCACGGGGACTAGCACAAGAGACCCAGTACTTC
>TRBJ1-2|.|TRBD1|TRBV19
CASSNQQGRNYGYTF
TGTGCCAGTAGTAATCAACAGGGGCGAAACTATGGCTACACCTTC
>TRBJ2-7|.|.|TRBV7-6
CASSLGGGAGYEQYF
TGTGCCAGCAGCTTAGGTGGGGGGGCGGGCTACGAGCAGTACTTC
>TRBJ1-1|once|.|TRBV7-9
CASSLERGFVTEAFF
TGTGCCAGCAGCTTAGAAAGGGGGTTTGTGACTGAAGCTTTCTTT
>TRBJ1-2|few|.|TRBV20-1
CSASGGSYGYTF
TGCAGTGCTAGTGGAGGGAGCTATGGCTACACCTTC
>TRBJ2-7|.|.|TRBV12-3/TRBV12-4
CASRRNFHEQYF
TGTGCCAGCAGGAGAAACTTTCACGAGCAGTACTTC
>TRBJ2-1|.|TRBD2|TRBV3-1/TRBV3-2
CASSLGLAGLGEQFF
TGTGCCAGCAGTCTTGGACTAGCGGGGTTGGGTGAGCAGTTCTTC
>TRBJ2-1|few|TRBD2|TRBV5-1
CASRLTSGVKNEQFF
TGCGCCAGCAGGTTGACTAGCGGGGTGAAAAATGAGCAGTTCTTC
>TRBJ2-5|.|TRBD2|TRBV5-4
CASSLSGSGGRWETQYF
TGTGCCAGCAGCTTGTCCGGTAGCGGGGGGCGGTGGGAGACCCAGTACTTC
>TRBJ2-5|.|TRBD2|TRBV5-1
CASSLRTSGGPAGETQYF
TGCGCCAGCAGCCTAAGGACTAGCGGGGGGCCCGCGGGGGAGACCCAGTACTTC
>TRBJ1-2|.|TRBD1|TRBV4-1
CASSQAPGQGQLGYTF
TGCGCCAGCAGCCAAGCCCCGGGACAGGGGCAACTAGGCTACACCTTC